The 25 T cell receptor beta chains in this list originate from one sample, sequenced in a study of blood T cell repertoires in COVID-19. Clones were read by immunoSEQ multiplex PCR, and TCRdb kept only the in-frame ones, dropping some. The table records about 240,000 clones, about 81% of them present only once. The material sequenced was peripheral blood. All receptors come from a woman aged 80 or over with COVID-19, enrolled during active disease.

J is TRBJ1-2 and V is TRBV5-1, with 12 bases aligning to TRBD1. CDR3 length: 15 amino acids. Looked up from germline, CDR1 is SGHRS and CDR2 is YFSETQ. The trim removed 4 bases at V and 6 bases at J, leaving 7 bases unmatched. The CDR3 nucleotides read TGCGCCAGCAGCGAGTCCGGGACAGGGGGCGATGGCTACACCTTC. This gives the protein CASSESGTGGDGYTF.

This clone was counted between two and nine times. The rearrangement links TRBV18 to TRBJ1-1; D remains ambiguous. This CDR3 contains 12 residues. V was trimmed by 1 base and J by 8 bases, leaving 8 bases between them. CDR1 is KGHSH and CDR2 is LQKENI in the germline V gene. The CDR3 loop is CASSPREGEAFF. The CDR3 nucleotides read TGTGCCAGCTCACCACGGGAGGGCGAAGCTTTCTTT.

This chain uses TRBV19 with TRBJ2-5; 14 positions match TRBD2. Germline lookup yields CDR1 LNHDA and CDR2 SQIVND (reference sequence). V shed 5 bases and J 4 bases; nucleotides not matched to a gene: 6. This CDR3 has 16 residues. The CDR3 coding sequence is TGTGCCAGTAGTTCCCGACTAGCGGGGGGGCTAGAGACCCAGTACTTC. Translating gives CASSSRLAGGLETQYF. Full variable domain (remainder filled in from reference TRBV19 and TRBJ2-5): DGGITQSPKYLFRKEGQNVTLSCEQNLNHDAMYWYRQDPGQGLRLIYYSQIVNDFQKGDIAEGYSVSREKKESFPLTVTSAQKNPTAFYLCASSSRLAGGLETQYFGPGTRLLVL.

The chain joins TRBV30 to TRBJ1-1; D gene uncertain. Trimming took off 2 bases at V and 0 bases at J, with 10 bases between the two ends. The CDR3 is 14 amino acids. Germline CDR1 is GTSNPN and CDR2 is SVGIG (reference sequence). CDR3: CAWSLKQMNTEAFF. CDR3 DNA sequence: TGTGCCTGGAGTTTAAAACAGATGAACACTGAAGCTTTCTTT.

V usage is TRBV10-1 and J usage is TRBJ2-7; perhaps TRBD2 as D (5 bases). Germline assignment: CDR1 WNHNN and CDR2 SYGVQD (reference sequence). V was clipped by 5 bases and J by 9 bases, with 14 bases between them. The CDR3 consists of 12 residues. The DNA for the CDR3 is TGCGCCAGCAGTCGGGATGGTCTCGGGCAGTACTTC. It is translated as CASSRDGLGQYF.

This chain joins TRBV18 and TRBJ2-1; 10 nucleotides line up with TRBD1. The CDR3 is 16 amino acids. The germline CDR1 and CDR2 sequences are KGHSH and LQKENI. After removal of 2 bases from V and 10 bases from J, the junction contained 11 bases not matched to a gene. The DNA for the CDR3 is TGTGCCAGCTCACCAACCGGGACAGGGGCTAGCCCGGAGCAGTTCTTC. Amino acid sequence: CASSPTGTGASPEQFF.

The rearrangement joins TRBV5-1 to TRBJ1-1, with D possibly being TRBD1 (5 bases). The CDR3 has 15 residues. The V end lost 0 bases, the J end lost 3 bases, and 12 bases lay between the germline ends. CDR1 SGHRS and CDR2 YFSETQ come from the germline V gene. CDR3 DNA sequence: TGCGCCAGCAGCTTGGTACCAGGGATGGACACTGAAGCTTTCTTT. Its protein is CASSLVPGMDTEAFF.

V usage is TRBV28 and J usage is TRBJ2-7; D is ambiguous. Germline V CDR1 and CDR2: MDHEN, SYDVKM. Trimming removed 7 bases at V and 3 bases at J, with 10 bases between. The CDR3 length is 12 residues. CDR3 residues: CASTGGNYEQYF. CDR3 DNA: TGTGCCAGCACCGGCGGAAACTACGAGCAGTACTTC.

This clone has a single count. This CDR3 reads CASSYSAGNAYEQYF. CDR3 bases: TGTGCCAGCAGTTACTCCGCCGGGAACGCCTACGAGCAGTACTTC. The chain couples TRBV6-5 to TRBJ2-7; a weak D match, TRBD2 (5 bases). Germline V gene data show CDR1 as MNHEY and CDR2 as SVGAGI. CDR3 length equals 15 residues. Trimming removed 0 bases at V and 2 bases at J, with 11 bases between.

This chain joins TRBV6-5 and TRBJ1-1; no definite D call. The CDR3 is 15 amino acids. Trimming removed 7 bases from V and 3 bases from J, with 18 bases in between. Germline loops: CDR1 MNHEY, CDR2 SVGAGI. This chain's CDR3 is CASKALNTRDTEAFF. The CDR3 DNA reads as TGTGCCAGCAAAGCTCTGAATACTCGGGACACTGAAGCTTTCTTT.

The rearrangement uses TRBV18 and TRBJ1-4; tentatively, D is TRBD1 (5 bases). CDR1 and CDR2 from the germline V gene are KGHSH and LQKENI. V was clipped by 3 bases and J by 2 bases, with 10 bases between them. CDR3 length equals 15 residues. The CDR3 reads CASSPPGFTNEKLFF. The DNA for the CDR3 is TGTGCCAGCTCACCGCCAGGGTTTACTAATGAAAAACTGTTTTTT.

This chain links TRBV4-1 with TRBJ1-6, with TRBD1 matching over 7 bases. Germline loops: CDR1 MGHRA, CDR2 YSYEKL. V shed 4 bases, J shed 8 bases, and the junction held 8 bases outside the gene matches. The CDR3 runs 15 residues. CDR3 nucleotide sequence: TGCGCCAGCAGCCCCTTCGGGACAGCGGATTCACCCCTCCACTTT. Translation: CASSPFGTADSPLHF.

This clone showed up just a few times. The CDR3 spells CASSPGQGYYGYTF. In DNA form, the CDR3 reads TGTGCCAGCAGTCCCGGACAGGGTTACTATGGCTACACCTTC. This chain joins TRBV5-4 and TRBJ1-2; TRBD1 agrees at 8 bases. V trimming: 5 bases; J trimming: 3 bases; junction bases outside the gene matches: 6. The CDR3 contains 14 residues. Germline values: CDR1 SGHNT, CDR2 YYREEE (reference sequence).

This clone was observed a handful of times. V and J are TRBV7-2 and TRBJ2-3; D possibly corresponds to TRBD2 (6 bases). Germline lookup yields CDR1 SGHTA and CDR2 FQGNSA. The CDR3 runs to 15 residues. Trimming took off 5 bases at V and 5 bases at J, with 17 bases between the two ends. CDR3 sequence: CASSPRTYGGDTQYF. Written as DNA, the CDR3 is TGTGCCAGCAGCCCCCGGACCTACGGGGGAGATACGCAGTATTTT.

This clone was detected a few times. The rearrangement links TRBV4-3 to TRBJ1-2; unclear D gene. CDR1 is LGHNA, CDR2 YSLEER, per germline. This CDR3 comprises 14 residues. Trimming stripped 2 bases from V and 3 bases from J, with 10 bases between. Written as DNA, the CDR3 is TGCGCCAGCAGCCAAAACGACGGAGACTATGGCTACACCTTC. Protein sequence: CASSQNDGDYGYTF.

The gene calls are TRBV19 and TRBJ2-4; D gene uncertain. Trimming took off 5 bases at V and 0 bases at J, with 11 bases between the two ends. The germline gives CDR1 LNHDA, CDR2 SQIVND (reference sequence). The length of the CDR3 is 15 residues. The CDR3 is CASSQARLAKNIQYF. CDR3 nucleotides: TGTGCCAGTAGTCAGGCCCGTCTAGCCAAAAACATTCAGTACTTC.

The chain uses TRBV7-9 and TRBJ1-5, with 9 bases identical to TRBD1. Losses at the gene ends were 5 bases for V and 5 bases for J; bases not matched to a gene: 7. The CDR3 runs 15 residues. Looked up from germline, CDR1 is SEHNR and CDR2 is FQNEAQ (reference sequence). CDR3 sequence reads: CASSQDRGKDQPQHF. Here the CDR3 DNA reads TGTGCCAGCAGCCAGGACAGGGGTAAAGATCAGCCCCAGCATTTT. The whole variable domain, remainder taken from reference TRBV7-9 and TRBJ1-5, is DTGVSQNPRHKITKRGQNVTFRCDPISEHNRLYWYRQTLGQGPEFLTYFQNEAQLEKSRLLSDRFSAERPKGSFSTLEIQRTEQGDSAMYLCASSQDRGKDQPQHFGDGTRLSIL.

The chain recombines TRBV29-1 with TRBJ1-3; 7 positions agree with TRBD1. Germline loops: CDR1 SQVTM, CDR2 ANQGSEA. V lost 4 bases and J lost 6; bases outside the gene matches: 6. The CDR3 consists of 13 residues. The CDR3 loop reads CSVGDRDENTIYF. CDR3 bases: TGCAGCGTTGGAGACAGGGATGAAAACACCATATATTTT.

The count of this clone is one. The gene calls are TRBV2 and TRBJ2-7; D is ambiguous. V dropped 4 bases and J dropped 3 bases, with 13 bases sitting between them. CDR1 is SNHLY, CDR2 FYNNEI, per germline. The CDR3 runs to 14 residues. CDR3 amino acids: CASSVYRTNYEQYF. The CDR3 bases are TGTGCCAGCAGTGTTTACAGAACCAACTACGAGCAGTACTTC.

The rearrangement links TRBV5-6 to TRBJ1-5; possibly TRBD1 for D (5 bases). The CDR3 has 15 amino acids. Germline CDR1 and CDR2: SGHDT and YYEEEE. Trimming took 0 bases from V and 7 from J, leaving 14 bases between them. In DNA form, the CDR3 reads TGTGCCAGCAGCTTGGGCGGGGCGTCGAGGCAGCCCCAGCATTTT. Protein sequence: CASSLGGASRQPQHF.

The CDR3 DNA reads TGTGCCAGTAGGAGACAGGGCGGTGACACTGAAGCTTTCTTT. This translates into CASRRQGGDTEAFF. This chain links TRBV19 with TRBJ1-1; 7 bases line up with TRBD1. V shed 6 bases, J shed 3 bases, and the junction held 7 bases outside the gene matches. The CDR3 runs to 14 residues. Germline V gene lookup returns CDR1 LNHDA and CDR2 SQIVND (reference sequence).

This chain joins TRBV18 and TRBJ1-1, with 8 bases fitting TRBD1. Trimming removed 1 base from V and 1 base from J; junction bases left unmatched: 5. The germline gives CDR1 KGHSH, CDR2 LQKENI. The CDR3 consists of 16 residues. In DNA form, the CDR3 reads TGTGCCAGCTCACCACAATTAGGACAGGGGAACACTGAAGCTTTCTTT. Translation gives CASSPQLGQGNTEAFF.

J is TRBJ2-3 and V is TRBV5-1; D gene ambiguous. The V end was cut by 4 bases, the J end by 4 bases, with 13 bases between. CDR1 and CDR2 from the germline V gene are SGHRS and YFSETQ. The CDR3 contains 14 residues. DNA for the CDR3: TGCGCCAGCAGCCCCGGGTCACCTGCAGATACGCAGTATTTT. Translating it yields CASSPGSPADTQYF.

Ten or more counts support this clone. V is TRBV6-6 and J is TRBJ2-7; 9 bases map to TRBD1. The germline V gene encodes CDR1 MNHNY and CDR2 SVGAGI (reference sequence). The CDR3 spans 16 residues. J lost 2 bases, V lost 6 bases, and 11 bases had no gene match. Written as DNA, the CDR3 is TGTGCCAGCAGCGCTCTAAACAGGGGGCTAGCCTACGAGCAGTACTTC. Protein sequence: CASSALNRGLAYEQYF.

The chain carries TRBV19 and TRBJ1-2, with 9 bases matching TRBD1. CDR3 size: 17 residues. V was pared by 6 bases and J by 4 bases, with 15 bases of the junction left unmatched. Germline assignment: CDR1 LNHDA and CDR2 SQIVND (reference sequence). CDR3 residues: CASSSRTGGSKAYGYTF. In DNA form, the CDR3 reads TGTGCCAGTAGCTCGAGAACAGGGGGCTCCAAGGCCTATGGCTACACCTTC.